The 27 T cell receptor beta chains below all came from one sample that was sequenced in a study of response to subunit inactivated influenza vaccine. TCRdb re-derived calls from the RT-PCR reads in MiXCR, one entry per CDR3 protein. The profile shows about 190,000 distinct CDR3 sequences, around 15% of them singletons. The sample was CD8+ T cells sorted from PBMCs, taken roughly 5 days after vaccination. The receptor set was obtained from a middle-aged man who received an inactivated influenza vaccine.

The sample holds one count of this clonotype. A junction boundary mismatches the germline segment, possibly from a read error. The rearrangement joins TRBV5-1 to TRBJ2-1; 10 nucleotides align to TRBD2. The germline V gene encodes CDR1 SGHRS and CDR2 YFSETQ. The CDR3 is 16 amino acids. The DNA for the CDR3 is TGCGCCACCAGCTTGGGGCTAGCGGGGGACTACAATGAGCAGTTCTTC. It is translated as CATSLGLAGDYNEQFF. The full variable domain, in which reference TRBV5-1 and TRBJ2-1 provide the parts outside the CDR3, is KAGVTQTPRYLIKTRGQQVTLSCSPISGHRSVSWYQQTPGQGLQFLFEYFSETQRNKGNFPGRFSGRQFSNSRSEMNVSTLELGDSALYLCATSLGLAGDYNEQFFGPGTRLTVL.

The rearrangement links TRBV5-1 to TRBJ2-1; 11 bases line up with TRBD2. V shed 5 bases and J 5 bases; nucleotides not matched to a gene: 9. Germline loops: CDR1 SGHRS, CDR2 YFSETQ. The CDR3 consists of 16 residues. CDR3 residues: CASSFLLAGVNNEQFF. The CDR3 nucleotides read TGCGCCAGCAGTTTCCTACTAGCGGGAGTAAACAATGAGCAGTTCTTC.

The chain couples TRBV7-9 to TRBJ2-1; D not resolved. Trimming stripped 1 base from V and 8 bases from J, with 12 bases between. The CDR3 has 14 amino acids. Germline V lookup: CDR1 SEHNR, CDR2 FQNEAQ (reference sequence). The CDR3 loop is CASSLVTSRDEQFF. CDR3 bases: TGTGCCAGCAGCTTAGTAACCAGTAGGGATGAGCAGTTCTTC.

This clonotype occurred once. At one of its ends the junction is not consistent with the germline gene, which may arise from a read error. The rearrangement uses TRBV29-1 and TRBJ2-1; D perhaps matches TRBD2 (6 bases). CDR3 length equals 13 residues. Germline CDR1 and CDR2: SQVTM and ANQGSEA. CDR3 nucleotides: TGCAGCGTTGATTGGCGGGACGCCAATGAGCGGTTCTTC. This sequence encodes CSVDWRDANERFF.

This clonotype was observed at least ten times. The chain has TRBV6-5 and TRBJ2-5, with 8 positions matching TRBD1. There are 14 residues in the CDR3. Germline CDR1 reads MNHEY; CDR2 reads SVGAGI. With 4 bases clipped from V and 5 bases from J, the junction kept 6 bases outside the gene matches. Here the CDR3 DNA reads TGTGCCAGCAGTTCCGGACAGGGATCGGAGACCCAGTACTTC. The encoded protein is CASSSGQGSETQYF.

In its sample, this clonotype was seen many times. The chain has TRBV6-5 and TRBJ2-2; TRBD2 might be the D (5 bases). This CDR3 is built from 15 residues. Looked up from germline, CDR1 is MNHEY and CDR2 is SVGAGI. Trimming removed 6 bases at V and 1 base at J, with 12 bases between. This CDR3 reads CASRHGLENTGELFF. As DNA, the CDR3 is TGTGCCAGCAGACATGGACTTGAGAACACCGGGGAGCTGTTTTTT.

The V call is TRBV28, the J call TRBJ1-6; D unresolved. The CDR3 extends over 13 amino acids. V was shortened by 5 bases and J by 7 bases, with 9 bases between the two germline ends. Per the germline V gene, CDR1 is MDHEN and CDR2 is SYDVKM. The CDR3 bases are TGTGCCAGCAGTCCACAGCCGAATTCACCCCTCCACTTT. This gives the protein CASSPQPNSPLHF.

A few counts support this clonotype. The chain uses TRBV12-3 or TRBV12-4 and TRBJ2-5; possibly TRBD1 or TRBD2 for D (6 bases each). V dropped 1 base and J dropped 4 bases, with 13 bases sitting between them. This CDR3 is built from 15 residues. The chain's CDR3 is CASSLVEGDPETQYF. The CDR3 nucleotides read TGTGCCAGCAGTTTAGTGGAGGGGGACCCAGAGACCCAGTACTTC.

The CDR3 nucleotides read TGTGCCAGCAGCGAACAGGAGAGTAACTATGGCTACACCTTC. Protein: CASSEQESNYGYTF. The V call is TRBV27, the J call TRBJ1-2; possibly TRBD1 for D (5 bases). CDR1 is MNHEY and CDR2 is SMNVEV in the germline V gene (reference sequence). This CDR3 spans 14 amino acids. Trimming took 6 bases from V and 1 from J, leaving 12 bases between them.

The rearrangement joins TRBV2 to TRBJ1-6; no clear D gene. The CDR3 is 12 residues long. Germline V gene data show CDR1 as SNHLY and CDR2 as FYNNEI. Trimming removed 7 bases from V and 7 bases from J, with 8 bases in between. CDR3 nucleotide sequence: TGTGCCAGCATCGGCAGAAATTCACCCCTCCACTTT. Protein: CASIGRNSPLHF.

The J gene is TRBJ2-1, the V gene TRBV5-6, with a possible D match to TRBD1 (6 bases). This CDR3 comprises 11 residues. Trimming took off 7 bases at V and 12 bases at J, with 14 bases between the two ends. Looked up from germline, CDR1 is SGHDT and CDR2 is YYEEEE. The DNA of the CDR3 is TGTGCCAGCCAACAGGGATCTTGGCAGTTCTTC. This codes for CASQQGSWQFF.

The chain uses TRBV6-5 and TRBJ2-1; D perhaps matches TRBD2 (7 bases). The CDR3 sequence is 16 residues long. V dropped 2 bases and J dropped 5 bases, with 16 bases sitting between them. Germline V lookup: CDR1 MNHEY, CDR2 SVGAGI. This chain's CDR3 is CASSYAPAGQNNEQFF. The CDR3 DNA follows: TGTGCCAGCAGTTACGCCCCAGCGGGACAAAACAATGAGCAGTTCTTC.

This clonotype was seen a few times. The genes are TRBV10-3 and TRBJ1-2; 8 bases fit TRBD1. Germline V gives CDR1 ENHRY, CDR2 SYGVKD. With 2 bases clipped from V and 3 bases from J, the junction kept 8 bases outside the gene matches. The CDR3 is 16 amino acids. The CDR3 DNA sequence: TGTGCCATCAGTGAGGACGGACAGGGTTGGGACTATGGCTACACCTTC. It specifies CAISEDGQGWDYGYTF.

The table lists this clonotype with a few counts. The chain uses TRBV7-9 and TRBJ1-2; 8 bases are shared with TRBD1. The CDR3 contains 15 residues. Germline V lookup: CDR1 SEHNR, CDR2 FQNEAQ (reference sequence). The trim removed 4 bases at V and 0 bases at J, leaving 4 bases unmatched. CDR3 sequence: CASSSWTGPNYGYTF. In DNA form, the CDR3 reads TGTGCCAGCAGCTCATGGACAGGGCCTAACTATGGCTACACCTTC.

The chain employs TRBV28 and TRBJ2-1, with a possible D match to TRBD2 (6 bases). CDR3 size: 15 residues. V shed 4 bases and J shed 1 base, with 11 bases lying between them. The V gene's germline CDR1 is MDHEN and CDR2 SYDVKM. The CDR3: CASSYTGESYNEQFF. CDR3 coding DNA: TGTGCCAGCAGTTATACGGGAGAGTCCTACAATGAGCAGTTCTTC.

This clonotype showed up many times. V usage is TRBV4-3 and J usage is TRBJ2-2; 10 nucleotides agree with TRBD2. The CDR3 extends over 17 amino acids. CDR1 is LGHNA, CDR2 YSLEER, per germline. The V gene end was trimmed by 0 bases and the J gene end by 4 bases; junction bases not matched to a gene: 5. This CDR3 reads CASSQDPLAGVTGELFF. Here the CDR3 DNA reads TGCGCCAGCAGCCAAGATCCGCTAGCGGGAGTCACCGGGGAGCTGTTTTTT.

In DNA, the CDR3 is TGTGCCAGCAGCTTAGAAGGACACCTGACTCCCTACGAGCAGTACTTC. This sequence encodes CASSLEGHLTPYEQYF. The chain is built from TRBV11-2 and TRBJ2-7, with D possibly TRBD1 on 5 matching bases. The germline V gene has CDR1 SGHAT and CDR2 FQNNGV. The CDR3 totals 16 residues. Between the trimmed V and J ends, which lost 0 bases and 2 bases, there was a span of 14 bases.

In its sample, this clonotype was seen a few times. V and J are TRBV20-1 and TRBJ2-1; a weak D match, TRBD2 (7 bases). V was cut by 0 bases and J by 8 bases, with 23 bases left in between. CDR3 length: 17 residues. Germline values: CDR1 DFQATT, CDR2 SNEGSKA (reference sequence). The CDR3 reads CSARDPFWEGVRDEQFF. The CDR3 DNA reads TGCAGTGCTAGAGATCCCTTTTGGGAGGGGGTGAGAGATGAGCAGTTCTTC.

The chain has TRBV27 and TRBJ2-1; 7 positions agree with TRBD1. After removal of 8 bases from V and 0 bases from J, the junction contained 7 bases not matched to a gene. Germline V gene lookup returns CDR1 MNHEY and CDR2 SMNVEV (reference sequence). The CDR3 runs 15 residues. The CDR3 DNA follows: TGTGCCAGCTGTACAGGGGTAAGCTCCTACAATGAGCAGTTCTTC. This gives the protein CASCTGVSSYNEQFF.

This clonotype came up a few times. The rearrangement joins TRBV20-1 to TRBJ1-5, with D tentatively TRBD1 (5 bases). The CDR3 is 14 residues long. The germline gives CDR1 DFQATT, CDR2 SNEGSKA (reference sequence). With 3 bases removed from V and 5 bases from J, the gap between germline ends came to 14 bases. CDR3 bases: TGCAGTGCTAGTGCCGGGGACGGATATCAGCCCCAGCATTTT. Protein sequence: CSASAGDGYQPQHF.

This clonotype has a count of ten or more. The V and J genes are TRBV27 and TRBJ1-5; perhaps TRBD1 as D (5 bases). Germline V lookup: CDR1 MNHEY, CDR2 SMNVEV (reference sequence). This CDR3 has 14 residues. Trimming pared 5 bases from V and 4 bases from J, leaving 12 bases between. This CDR3 reads CASSGTGNNQPQHF. CDR3 DNA: TGTGCCAGCAGTGGTACAGGAAATAATCAGCCCCAGCATTTT.

This rearrangement joins TRBV12-3 or TRBV12-4 to TRBJ2-2, with 7 positions matching TRBD2. Losses at the gene ends were 8 bases for V and 0 bases for J; bases not matched to a gene: 15. The CDR3 contains 18 residues. The CDR3 DNA reads TGTGCCAGCGGGGGGGGACCGTCAAGGGGCCCGAACACCGGGGAGCTGTTTTTT. Encoded protein: CASGGGPSRGPNTGELFF.

The genes are TRBV5-1 and TRBJ2-7, with 9 bases aligning to TRBD2. V was pared by 3 bases and J by 3 bases, with 10 bases of the junction left unmatched. Germline loops: CDR1 SGHRS, CDR2 YFSETQ. The CDR3 loop spans 16 amino acids. CDR3: CASSSSSSGIIYEQYF. The CDR3 region has the DNA TGCGCCAGCAGCTCATCCTCTAGCGGGATCATCTACGAGCAGTACTTC. Supplemented by reference TRBV5-1 and TRBJ2-7, the full variable domain reads KAGVTQTPRYLIKTRGQQVTLSCSPISGHRSVSWYQQTPGQGLQFLFEYFSETQRNKGNFPGRFSGRQFSNSRSEMNVSTLELGDSALYLCASSSSSSGIIYEQYFGPGTRLTVT.

The chain has TRBV5-6 and TRBJ2-2; no definite D call. Germline V gene data show CDR1 as SGHDT and CDR2 as YYEEEE. There are 17 residues in the CDR3. V was shortened by 0 bases and J by 4 bases, with 16 bases between the two germline ends. CDR3: CASSLVSSYSSTGELFF. The CDR3 DNA follows: TGTGCCAGCAGCTTGGTGTCTTCGTACAGCTCCACCGGGGAGCTGTTTTTT.

In its sample, this clonotype was seen a few times. The chain carries TRBV20-1 and TRBJ2-1; D is ambiguous. CDR1 and CDR2 (germline): DFQATT, SNEGSKA (reference sequence). V was clipped by 0 bases and J by 5 bases, with 11 bases between them. The CDR3 contains 14 residues. DNA for the CDR3: TGCAGTGCTAGAGATAATTGGCTAGACAATGAGCAGTTCTTC. Its protein product is CSARDNWLDNEQFF.

The chain links TRBV4-3 to TRBJ2-5, with 9 bases fitting TRBD1. Trimming removed 4 bases from V and 5 bases from J; junction bases left unmatched: 8. CDR1 and CDR2 from the germline V gene are LGHNA and YSLEER. The CDR3 sequence is 15 residues long. CDR3 amino acids: CASSLDRGGGETQYF. The CDR3 nucleotides are TGCGCCAGCAGCCTGGACAGGGGAGGAGGGGAGACCCAGTACTTC.

V and J are TRBV27 and TRBJ2-1, with D tentatively TRBD1 or TRBD2 (5 bases each). Germline values: CDR1 MNHEY, CDR2 SMNVEV (reference sequence). The V gene lost 2 bases and the J gene lost 7 bases, with 18 bases spanning the gap. The CDR3 is 16 amino acids. The CDR3 region is CASSLLGTTEGNEQFF. The CDR3 region has the DNA TGTGCCAGCAGTTTACTCGGAACAACAGAGGGGAATGAGCAGTTCTTC.